This TCR beta chain was retrieved from a study of blood T cell repertoires in COVID-19 (TCRdb year 2020). Broadly, across the study: The collaborator samples originated in the United States, Italy and Spain and spanned the acute and convalescent phases of COVID-19. The material from the prospective study consisted of cDNA or gDNA derived from T cells, B-cell-depleted T cells, or PBMCs. Subjects who had been exposed to COVID-19, were actively infected with it, or had recovered from it provided the deeply sampled blood TCRbeta repertoires that made up the dataset. The repertoires were released in a freely available public database intended as a resource for research on the immune response to SARS-CoV-2. The samples were drawn from two sources: the first 160 participants of the ongoing ImmuneRACE study, and 950 to 1,500 subjects contributed by 6 global collaborators. Nearly every sample came with metadata listing a de-identified subject ID, COVID-19 status, age in years and sex. Where available, HLA class I and class II types were obtained from metadata supplied by the sample provider rather than from assay-based typing. What the work shows at the level of the full study, not this receptor alone: The amount of clinical and demographic metadata varied by source and participant and was provided uncurated.

The immunoSEQ Assay, a bias-controlled multiplex PCR, was used to amplify TCRbeta CDR3 regions from genomic DNA. In the paper's pipeline: The number of nucleated cells in each sample was estimated from the amplification of reference gene primers within the assay. To quantify the absolute abundance of each unique TCRbeta CDR3 rearrangement, sequence reads were collapsed and filtered. For each sample, productive Simpson clonality was calculated by taking the square root of Simpson's diversity index across productive rearrangements. TCRdb limited this immuneACCESS table to in-frame rearrangements with V and J called. A share of clones is missing; checked studies link under half to unresolved V genes, and the rest is unexplained. That table gives V, J and clone size, and the DNA gave D and trimming. The sample table holds about 270,000 clones, of which 86% were seen once. Together, the top ten hold around 1.5% of the sample.

About this clone itself: The antigen this receptor binds is unknown. The sample holds no much larger clone one base away, and base qualities are not on file.

The CDR3 runs 18 residues from the cysteine to the phenylalanine. Only the CDR3 DNA stays, 54 bases, in frame from base 1. After removal of 6 bases from V and 3 bases from J, the junction retains 9 bases not matched to a gene. Taken from the germline V gene, the CDR1 and CDR2 loops are MDHEN and SYDVKM. Another Seattle source contributed samples from volunteer blood donors who had recovered from COVID-19. The collaborating institutions used their own protocols to collect whole blood in K2EDTA tubes. For TCRbeta analysis, collaborators shipped samples in one of three forms: frozen whole blood, isolated PBMCs, or DNA extracted from either of those sample types.

Material: peripheral blood. This TCR derives from a woman aged 60 to 75 who had recovered from COVID-19. The sequence is built from TRBV28 and TRBJ2-3; TRBD2 lines up with 16 middle nucleotides. The bases are TGTGCCAGCAGGACCCTGGGACTAGCGGGGGGGCGAACAGATACGCAGTATTTT. This translates into CASRTLGLAGGRTDTQYF.